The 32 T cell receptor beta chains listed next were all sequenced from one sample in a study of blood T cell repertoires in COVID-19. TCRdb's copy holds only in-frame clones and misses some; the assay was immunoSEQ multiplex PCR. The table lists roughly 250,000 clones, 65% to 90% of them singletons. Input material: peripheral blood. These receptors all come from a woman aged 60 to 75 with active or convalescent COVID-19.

The CDR3 spells CASSSPAGGTTNEQFF. In DNA, the CDR3 is TGTGCCAGCAGCTCCCCTGCGGGGGGTACTACGAATGAGCAGTTCTTC. J is TRBJ2-1 and V is TRBV7-3; 8 bases match TRBD2. The V segment lost 4 bases and the J segment 7 bases; nucleotides outside the gene matches: 12. CDR1 and CDR2 (germline): SGHTA, FQGTGA. This CDR3 comprises 16 residues.

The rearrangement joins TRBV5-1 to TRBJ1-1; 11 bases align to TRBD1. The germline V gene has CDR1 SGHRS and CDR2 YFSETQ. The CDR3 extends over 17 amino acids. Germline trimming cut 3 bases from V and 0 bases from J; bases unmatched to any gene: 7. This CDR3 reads CASSWTGGVGVNTEAFF. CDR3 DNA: TGCGCCAGCAGCTGGACAGGGGGCGTTGGCGTGAACACTGAAGCTTTCTTT.

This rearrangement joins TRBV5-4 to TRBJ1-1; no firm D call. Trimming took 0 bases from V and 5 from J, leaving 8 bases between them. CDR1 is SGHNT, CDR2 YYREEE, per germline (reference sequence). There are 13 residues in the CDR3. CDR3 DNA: TGTGCCAGCAGCTTGGCCGGGAGGACTGAAGCTTTCTTT. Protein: CASSLAGRTEAFF.

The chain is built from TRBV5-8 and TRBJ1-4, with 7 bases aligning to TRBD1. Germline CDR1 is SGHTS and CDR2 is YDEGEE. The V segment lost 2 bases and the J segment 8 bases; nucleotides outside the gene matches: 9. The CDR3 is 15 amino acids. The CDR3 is CASSFPTGTGEKLFF. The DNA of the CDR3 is TGTGCCAGCAGCTTCCCGACAGGGACTGGAGAAAAACTGTTTTTT.

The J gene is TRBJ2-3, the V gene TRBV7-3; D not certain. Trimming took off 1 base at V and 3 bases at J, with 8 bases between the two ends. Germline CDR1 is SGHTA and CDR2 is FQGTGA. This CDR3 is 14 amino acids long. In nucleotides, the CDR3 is TGTGCCAGCAGCTTAAGCGGTCTAACAGATACGCAGTATTTT. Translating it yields CASSLSGLTDTQYF.

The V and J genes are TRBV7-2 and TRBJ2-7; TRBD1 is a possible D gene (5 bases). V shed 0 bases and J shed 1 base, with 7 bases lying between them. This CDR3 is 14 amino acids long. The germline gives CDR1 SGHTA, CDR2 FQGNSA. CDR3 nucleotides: TGTGCCAGCAGCTTAGCCAGGGAATCCTACGAGCAGTACTTC. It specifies CASSLARESYEQYF.

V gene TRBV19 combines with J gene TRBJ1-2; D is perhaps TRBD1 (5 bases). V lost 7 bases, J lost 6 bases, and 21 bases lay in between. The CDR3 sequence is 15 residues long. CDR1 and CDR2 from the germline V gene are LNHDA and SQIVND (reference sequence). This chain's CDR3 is CASNPVGQLINGYTF. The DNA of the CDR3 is TGTGCCAGTAATCCGGTTGGACAACTCATAAATGGCTACACCTTC.

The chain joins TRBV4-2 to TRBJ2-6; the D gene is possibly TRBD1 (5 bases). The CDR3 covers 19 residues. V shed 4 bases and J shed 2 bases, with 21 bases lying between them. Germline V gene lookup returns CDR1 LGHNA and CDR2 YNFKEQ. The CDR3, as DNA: TGTGCCAGCAGCCCGCAAGCATATTTTAGGGGTGCTGGGGCCAACGTCCTGACTTTC. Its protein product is CASSPQAYFRGAGANVLTF.

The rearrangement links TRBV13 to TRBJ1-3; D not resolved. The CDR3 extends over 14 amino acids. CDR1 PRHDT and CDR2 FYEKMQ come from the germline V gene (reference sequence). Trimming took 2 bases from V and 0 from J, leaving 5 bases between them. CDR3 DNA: TGTGCCAGCAGCTTAATTCTCTCTGGAAACACCATATATTTT. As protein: CASSLILSGNTIYF.

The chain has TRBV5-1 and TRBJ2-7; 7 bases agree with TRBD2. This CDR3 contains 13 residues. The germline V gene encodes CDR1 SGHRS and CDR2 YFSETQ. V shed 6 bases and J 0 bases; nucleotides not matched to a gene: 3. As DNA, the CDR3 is TGCGCCAGCATGGGGGGGGACTCCTACGAGCAGTACTTC. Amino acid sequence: CASMGGDSYEQYF.

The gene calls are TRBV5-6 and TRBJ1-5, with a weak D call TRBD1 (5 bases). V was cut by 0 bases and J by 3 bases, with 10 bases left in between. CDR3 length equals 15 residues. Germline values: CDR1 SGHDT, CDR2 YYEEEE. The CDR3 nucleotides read TGTGCCAGCAGCTTGGGTGGGGGGATCAATCAGCCCCAGCATTTT. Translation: CASSLGGGINQPQHF.

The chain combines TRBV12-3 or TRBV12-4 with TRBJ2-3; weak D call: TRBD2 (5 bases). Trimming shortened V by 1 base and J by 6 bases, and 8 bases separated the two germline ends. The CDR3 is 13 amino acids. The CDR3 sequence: CASSLGEWDTQYF. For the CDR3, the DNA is TGTGCCAGCAGTTTAGGGGAGTGGGATACGCAGTATTTT.

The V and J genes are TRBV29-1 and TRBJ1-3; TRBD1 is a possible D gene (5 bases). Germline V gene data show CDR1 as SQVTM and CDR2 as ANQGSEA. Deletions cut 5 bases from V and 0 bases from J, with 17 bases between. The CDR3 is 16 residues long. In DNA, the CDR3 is TGCAGCGTTTCCGGAGGGGTATATAGCTCTGGAAACACCATATATTTT. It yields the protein CSVSGGVYSSGNTIYF.

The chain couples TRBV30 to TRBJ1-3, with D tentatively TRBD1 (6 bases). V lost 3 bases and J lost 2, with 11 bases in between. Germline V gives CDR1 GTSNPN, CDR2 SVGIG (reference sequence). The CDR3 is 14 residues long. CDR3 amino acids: CAWSQGSTGNTIYF. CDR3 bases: TGTGCCTGGAGCCAGGGGAGCACTGGAAACACCATATATTTT.

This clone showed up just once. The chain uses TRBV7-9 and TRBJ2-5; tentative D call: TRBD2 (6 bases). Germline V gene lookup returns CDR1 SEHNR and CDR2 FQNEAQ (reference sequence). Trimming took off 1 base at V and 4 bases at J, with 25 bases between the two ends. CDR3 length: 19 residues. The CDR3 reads CASSLEGGSGFYVLETQYF. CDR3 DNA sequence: TGTGCCAGCAGCTTAGAAGGAGGGAGTGGGTTCTACGTTTTAGAGACCCAGTACTTC. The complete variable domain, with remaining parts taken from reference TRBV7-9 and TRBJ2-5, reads DTGVSQNPRHKITKRGQNVTFRCDPISEHNRLYWYRQTLGQGPEFLTYFQNEAQLEKSRLLSDRFSAERPKGSFSTLEIQRTEQGDSAMYLCASSLEGGSGFYVLETQYFGPGTRLLVL.

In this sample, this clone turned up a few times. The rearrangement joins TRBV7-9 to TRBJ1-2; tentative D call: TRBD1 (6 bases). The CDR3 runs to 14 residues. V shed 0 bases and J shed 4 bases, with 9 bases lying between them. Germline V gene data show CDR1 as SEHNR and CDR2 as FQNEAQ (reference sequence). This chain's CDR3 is CASSLAARGYGYTF. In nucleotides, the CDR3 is TGTGCCAGCAGCTTAGCGGCCAGGGGCTATGGCTACACCTTC.

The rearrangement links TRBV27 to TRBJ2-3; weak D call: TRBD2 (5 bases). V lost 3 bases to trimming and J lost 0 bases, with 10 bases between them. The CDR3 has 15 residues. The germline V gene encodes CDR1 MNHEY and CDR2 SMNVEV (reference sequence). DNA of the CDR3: TGTGCCAGCAGTTTGGGTAGCGTGAGCACAGATACGCAGTATTTT. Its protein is CASSLGSVSTDTQYF.

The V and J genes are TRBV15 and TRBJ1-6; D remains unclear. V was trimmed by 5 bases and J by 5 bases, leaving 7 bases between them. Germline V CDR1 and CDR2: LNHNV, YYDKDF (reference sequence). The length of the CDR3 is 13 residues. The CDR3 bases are TGTGCCACCAGCTGGGAGGATAATTCACCCCTCCACTTT. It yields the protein CATSWEDNSPLHF.

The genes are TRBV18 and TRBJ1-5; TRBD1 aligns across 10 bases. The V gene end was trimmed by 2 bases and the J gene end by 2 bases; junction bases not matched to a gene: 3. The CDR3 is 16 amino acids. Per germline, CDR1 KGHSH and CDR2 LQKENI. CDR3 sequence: CASSPTGQGGNQPQHF. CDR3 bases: TGTGCCAGCTCACCAACCGGACAGGGGGGCAATCAGCCCCAGCATTTT. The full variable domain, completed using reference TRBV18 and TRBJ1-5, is NAGVMQNPRHLVRRRGQEARLRCSPMKGHSHVYWYRQLPEEGLKFMVYLQKENIIDESGMPKERFSAEFPKEGPSILRIQQVVRGDSAAYFCASSPTGQGGNQPQHFGDGTRLSIL.

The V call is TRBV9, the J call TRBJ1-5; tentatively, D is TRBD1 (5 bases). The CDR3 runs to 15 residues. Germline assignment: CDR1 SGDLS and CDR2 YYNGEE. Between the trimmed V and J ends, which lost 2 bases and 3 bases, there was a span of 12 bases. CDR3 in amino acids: CASSVTVSNNQPQHF. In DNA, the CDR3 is TGTGCCAGCAGCGTGACAGTTAGTAACAATCAGCCCCAGCATTTT.

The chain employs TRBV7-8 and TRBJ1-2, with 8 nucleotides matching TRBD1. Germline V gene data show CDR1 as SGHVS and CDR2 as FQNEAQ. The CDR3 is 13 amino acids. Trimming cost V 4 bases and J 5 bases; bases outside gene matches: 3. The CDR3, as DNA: TGTGCCAGCAGCTCTGACAGGGGTTATGGCTACACCTTC. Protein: CASSSDRGYGYTF. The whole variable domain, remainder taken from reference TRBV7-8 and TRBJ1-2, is GAGVSQSPRYKVAKRGQDVALRCDPISGHVSLFWYQQALGQGPEFLTYFQNEAQLDKSGLPSDRFFAERPEGSVSTLKIQRTQQEDSAVYLCASSSDRGYGYTFGSGTRLTVV.

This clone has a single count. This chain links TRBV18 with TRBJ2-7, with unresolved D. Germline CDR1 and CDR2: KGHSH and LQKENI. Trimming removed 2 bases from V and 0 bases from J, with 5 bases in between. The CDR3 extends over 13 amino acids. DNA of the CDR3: TGTGCCAGCTCACCAAGGAGCTCCTACGAGCAGTACTTC. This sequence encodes CASSPRSSYEQYF.

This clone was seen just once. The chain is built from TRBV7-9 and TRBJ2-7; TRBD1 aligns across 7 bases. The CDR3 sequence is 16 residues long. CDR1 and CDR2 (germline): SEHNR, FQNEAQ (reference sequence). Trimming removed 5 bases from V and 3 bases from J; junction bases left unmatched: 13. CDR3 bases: TGTGCCAGCAGCCCCACATGGACAGGCGCCCTCTACGAGCAGTACTTC. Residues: CASSPTWTGALYEQYF.

CDR3 coding DNA: TGCGCCAGCAGCCAAGAGCCCCTAGCTTCAGTAGATACGCAGTATTTT. This sequence encodes CASSQEPLASVDTQYF. The rearrangement uses TRBV4-3 and TRBJ2-3, with D perhaps TRBD2 (5 bases). Germline CDR1 LGHNA, CDR2 YSLEER. The length of the CDR3 is 16 residues. V was trimmed by 0 bases and J by 5 bases, leaving 15 bases between them.

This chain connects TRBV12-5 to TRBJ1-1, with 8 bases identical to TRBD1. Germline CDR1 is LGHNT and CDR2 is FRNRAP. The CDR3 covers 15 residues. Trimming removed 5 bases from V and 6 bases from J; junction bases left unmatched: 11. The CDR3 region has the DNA TGTGCTAGTGGTCCCCAGACAGGGGCGACAGCTGAAGCTTTCTTT. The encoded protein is CASGPQTGATAEAFF.

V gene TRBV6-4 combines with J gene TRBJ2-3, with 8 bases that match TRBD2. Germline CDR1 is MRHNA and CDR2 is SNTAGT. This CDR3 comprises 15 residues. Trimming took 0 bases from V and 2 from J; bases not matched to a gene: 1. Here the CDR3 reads CASSDSAGDTDTQYF. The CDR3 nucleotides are TGTGCCAGCAGTGACTCAGCGGGGGACACAGATACGCAGTATTTT.

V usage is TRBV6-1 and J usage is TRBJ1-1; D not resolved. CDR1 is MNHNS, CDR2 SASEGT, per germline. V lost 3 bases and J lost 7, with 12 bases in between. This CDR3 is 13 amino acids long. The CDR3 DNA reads TGTGCCAGCAGTGAGAATCTAGCCAGTGAAGCTTTCTTT. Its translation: CASSENLASEAFF.

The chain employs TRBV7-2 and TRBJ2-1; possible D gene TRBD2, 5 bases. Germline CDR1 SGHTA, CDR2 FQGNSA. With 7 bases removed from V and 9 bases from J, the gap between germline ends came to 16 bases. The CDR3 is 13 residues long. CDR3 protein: CASMRASGGEQFF. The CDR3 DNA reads TGTGCCAGCATGCGGGCTTCGGGCGGTGAGCAGTTCTTC.

CDR3 coding DNA: TGTGCCAGCAGTCCTTCCCATGAGCAGTTCTTC. It specifies CASSPSHEQFF. The genes are TRBV27 and TRBJ2-1, with unresolved D. The germline gives CDR1 MNHEY, CDR2 SMNVEV (reference sequence). CDR3 size: 11 residues. Trimming pared 5 bases from V and 8 bases from J, leaving 7 bases between.

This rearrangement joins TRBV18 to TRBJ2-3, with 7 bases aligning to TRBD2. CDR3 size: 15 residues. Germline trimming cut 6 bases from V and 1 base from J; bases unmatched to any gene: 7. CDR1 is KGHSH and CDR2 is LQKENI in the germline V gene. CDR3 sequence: CASSRGGSGTDTQYF. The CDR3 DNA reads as TGTGCCAGCTCCCGCGGGGGATCGGGCACAGATACGCAGTATTTT.

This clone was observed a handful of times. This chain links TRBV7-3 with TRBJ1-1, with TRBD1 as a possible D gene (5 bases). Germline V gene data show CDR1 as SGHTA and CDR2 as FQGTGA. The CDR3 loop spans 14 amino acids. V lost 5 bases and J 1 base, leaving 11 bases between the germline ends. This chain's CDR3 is CASSTAGGNTEAFF. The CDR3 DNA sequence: TGTGCCAGCAGCACGGCCGGGGGGAACACTGAAGCTTTCTTT.

For the CDR3, the DNA is TGTGCCAGCAGCTTGTCTTTCTATGGCTACACCTTC. It is translated as CASSLSFYGYTF. This chain joins TRBV5-8 and TRBJ1-2; no clear D gene. The ends were cut back, 1 base at V and 4 bases at J, with 5 bases in the middle. CDR1 and CDR2 from the germline V gene are SGHTS and YDEGEE. There are 12 residues in the CDR3.